Below are 31 T cell receptor beta chains sequenced from a single sample in a study of T cells after yellow fever vaccination. In TCRdb, the 5' RACE reads were re-called with MiXCR into one record per CDR3 protein. Of 45,000 to 60,000 distinct CDR3 sequences listed, less than 8.5% are singletons. The sequencing here drew on CD8+ T cells not binding an NS4B(214-222) dextramer, sorted from PBMCs, taken approximately 47 days after the first yellow fever vaccination. These receptors were collected from a man between 18 and 35 years old who received the YFV17D yellow fever vaccine.

The chain employs TRBV4-1 and TRBJ2-7, with 11 positions matching TRBD1. The CDR3 contains 15 residues. J lost 7 bases, V lost 1 base, and 6 bases had no gene match. The germline V gene has CDR1 MGHRA and CDR2 YSYEKL. The CDR3 loop is CASSQAGQGAWEQYF. The DNA for the CDR3 is TGCGCCAGCAGCCAAGCCGGACAGGGGGCATGGGAGCAGTACTTC.

This chain joins TRBV4-3 and TRBJ1-2, with D perhaps TRBD1 (6 bases). V was pared by 1 base and J by 4 bases, with 13 bases between. The CDR3 is 15 amino acids. The germline gives CDR1 LGHNA, CDR2 YSLEER. As DNA, the CDR3 is TGCGCCAGCAGCCAAGTAGTCCAGGGGACCTATGGCTACACCTTC. It is translated as CASSQVVQGTYGYTF.

V gene TRBV7-2 combines with J gene TRBJ2-3; D is unclear. V was clipped by 5 bases and J by 4 bases, with 7 bases between them. Germline-derived CDR1 and CDR2 are SGHTA and FQGNSA. The length of the CDR3 is 12 residues. The CDR3 DNA sequence: TGTGCCAGCAGCCCCCCCGCAGATACGCAGTATTTT. Protein product: CASSPPADTQYF. The variable domain in full, with the rest retrieved from reference TRBV7-2 and TRBJ2-3, is GAGVSQSPSNKVTEKGKDVELRCDPISGHTALYWYRQSLGQGLEFLIYFQGNSAPDKSGLPSDRFSAERTGGSVSTLTIQRTQQEDSAVYLCASSPPADTQYFGPGTRLTVL.

A remark on this clonotype: A read error may explain this, as a much larger clone is one base away. V is TRBV4-1 and J is TRBJ2-7; D uncertain. From germline, CDR1 is MGHRA and CDR2 YSYEKL. V lost 3 bases to trimming and J lost 4 bases, with 13 bases between them. This CDR3 is 14 amino acids long. In nucleotides, the CDR3 is TGCGCCAGCAGCCAGGAACCCCAGCCGTACGAGCAGTACTTC. It specifies CASSQEPQPYEQYF.

The table lists this clonotype with many counts. The chain has TRBV11-1 and TRBJ2-3; D is possibly TRBD2 (6 bases). CDR1 is SGHAT, CDR2 FQDESV, per germline (reference sequence). V lost 5 bases, J lost 1 base, and 22 bases lay in between. The length of the CDR3 is 18 residues. The CDR3 is CASSTLSGVWGGTDTQYF. CDR3 DNA sequence: TGTGCCAGCAGCACCCTCTCGGGCGTATGGGGGGGCACAGATACGCAGTATTTT.

Ten or more counts support this clonotype. V usage is TRBV5-5 and J usage is TRBJ2-7, with D possibly TRBD1 on 6 matching bases. V was trimmed by 4 bases and J by 4 bases, leaving 18 bases between them. This CDR3 region has 15 residues. CDR1 and CDR2 (germline): SGHKS, YYEKEE (reference sequence). The CDR3 DNA reads as TGTGCCAGCAGCCCAACCCTTGACAGGAGATACGAGCAGTACTTC. Its protein is CASSPTLDRRYEQYF.

This clonotype turned up a few times. The chain links TRBV4-2 to TRBJ2-2; D not resolved. Germline CDR1 LGHNA, CDR2 YNFKEQ. CDR3 length: 14 amino acids. V was cut by 1 base and J by 9 bases, with 12 bases left in between. The CDR3 region is CASSQGIDARELFF. CDR3 in DNA: TGTGCCAGCAGCCAAGGAATAGATGCCCGGGAGCTGTTTTTT.

The sample holds a few counts of this clonotype. The J gene is TRBJ2-1, the V gene TRBV7-2; TRBD2 matches 10 bases. This CDR3 has 16 amino acids. The V gene's germline CDR1 is SGHTA and CDR2 FQGNSA. Trimming cost V 6 bases and J 5 bases; bases outside gene matches: 10. CDR3 region: CASSFPSGGANNEQFF. Here the CDR3 DNA reads TGTGCCAGCAGTTTCCCGAGCGGGGGGGCCAACAATGAGCAGTTCTTC.

This clonotype was seen many times. This rearrangement joins TRBV5-1 to TRBJ1-2, with D hard to call. The ends were cut back, 4 bases at V and 4 bases at J, with 14 bases in the middle. CDR1 and CDR2 (germline): SGHRS, YFSETQ. CDR3 length equals 14 residues. The CDR3 protein is CASSPGGQIYGYTF. The CDR3 DNA reads as TGCGCCAGCAGCCCGGGCGGGCAAATCTATGGCTACACCTTC.

The gene calls are TRBV20-1 and TRBJ2-5; the match to TRBD2 covers 11 bases. The germline gives CDR1 DFQATT, CDR2 SNEGSKA (reference sequence). The ends lost 4 bases at V and 2 bases at J; junction bases unmatched: 15. CDR3 length: 18 residues. The CDR3 region is CSATPLGTSGLLQETQYF. In DNA, the CDR3 is TGCAGTGCTACCCCCCTAGGGACTAGCGGCCTCCTGCAAGAGACCCAGTACTTC.

This clonotype was found many times. The genes are TRBV27 and TRBJ1-4, with a possible D match to TRBD1 (5 bases). The CDR3 length is 15 residues. Germline lookup yields CDR1 MNHEY and CDR2 SMNVEV (reference sequence). Trimming left V 5 bases short and J 8 bases short, with 18 bases between. The CDR3 DNA follows: TGTGCCAGCAGTCCCGACCCATCTCGGGGCGAAAAACTGTTTTTT. Its translation: CASSPDPSRGEKLFF.

The chain couples TRBV3-1 to TRBJ2-7; D is undetermined. CDR1 is LGHDT, CDR2 YNNKEL, per germline (reference sequence). The CDR3 is 13 amino acids. V was trimmed by 0 bases and J by 2 bases, leaving 5 bases between them. The chain's CDR3 is CASSQDFPYEQYF. In DNA form, the CDR3 reads TGTGCCAGCAGCCAAGACTTCCCCTACGAGCAGTACTTC.

The chain couples TRBV7-9 to TRBJ1-1, with unresolved D. The CDR3 contains 10 residues. Germline V gives CDR1 SEHNR, CDR2 FQNEAQ (reference sequence). The V gene lost 10 bases and the J gene lost 11 bases, with 14 bases spanning the gap. The CDR3 here is CAIQRTGAFF. CDR3 nucleotides: TGTGCCATCCAGAGGACTGGGGCTTTCTTT. The full variable domain, rest sourced from reference TRBV7-9 and TRBJ1-1, is DTGVSQNPRHKITKRGQNVTFRCDPISEHNRLYWYRQTLGQGPEFLTYFQNEAQLEKSRLLSDRFSAERPKGSFSTLEIQRTEQGDSAMYLCAIQRTGAFFGQGTRLTVV.

The chain has TRBV4-1 and TRBJ2-1, with unresolved D. V shed 2 bases and J shed 4 bases, with 6 bases lying between them. This CDR3 is 13 amino acids long. Germline assignment: CDR1 MGHRA and CDR2 YSYEKL. Here the CDR3 DNA reads TGCGCCAGCAGCCAAACTTATTACAATGAGCAGTTCTTC. Translating gives CASSQTYYNEQFF.

This clonotype was seen more than once but under ten times. This chain uses TRBV28 with TRBJ2-7; 7 bases fit TRBD2. J was trimmed by 4 bases and V by 6 bases; bases with no gene match: 9. Per the germline V gene, CDR1 is MDHEN and CDR2 is SYDVKM. The CDR3 loop spans 14 amino acids. For the CDR3, the DNA is TGTGCCAGCAGCCGCGGGGGTCCTCTTTACGAGCAGTACTTC. This codes for CASSRGGPLYEQYF.

This sequence joins TRBV7-9 and TRBJ2-7; D is possibly TRBD2 (5 bases). Germline CDR1 reads SEHNR; CDR2 reads FQNEAQ (reference sequence). V lost 3 bases and J lost 3, with 9 bases in between. This CDR3 contains 13 residues. CDR3 nucleotides: TGTGCCAGCAGCTTTCCCGGGGACTACGAGCAGTACTTC. Protein sequence: CASSFPGDYEQYF.

The chain couples TRBV20-1 to TRBJ2-7; tentative D call: TRBD2 (6 bases). The V end lost 5 bases, the J end lost 3 bases, and 20 bases lay between the germline ends. This CDR3 is 15 amino acids long. Per germline, CDR1 DFQATT and CDR2 SNEGSKA (reference sequence). CDR3 in DNA: TGCAGTGCTTGGCCCCGGGACTTCCTTTACTACGAGCAGTACTTC. It encodes CSAWPRDFLYYEQYF.

The sample holds a few counts of this clonotype. A single base separates this from a much larger clone, so it may be a read error. This chain joins TRBV4-3 and TRBJ2-1; 10 nucleotides line up with TRBD2. Germline loops: CDR1 LGHNA, CDR2 YSLEER. The CDR3 has 16 amino acids. V gave up 0 bases and J gave up 3 bases; unmatched junction bases: 2. The CDR3 DNA reads TGCGCCAGCAGCCAAGATCCTAGCGGGGGCTACAATGAGCAGTTCTTC. As protein: CASSQDPSGGYNEQFF.

This clonotype was detected ten times or more. The CDR3 region is CASTPSALNTEAFF. CDR3 DNA sequence: TGTGCCAGCACACCCTCGGCCCTGAACACTGAAGCTTTCTTT. V gene TRBV5-5 combines with J gene TRBJ1-1; no reliable D call. The CDR3 is made up of 14 amino acids. V dropped 6 bases and J dropped 0 bases, with 12 bases sitting between them. Germline values: CDR1 SGHKS, CDR2 YYEKEE (reference sequence).

This clonotype was detected a few times. The chain couples TRBV4-3 to TRBJ2-5; 8 nucleotides match TRBD2. The CDR3 extends over 15 amino acids. CDR1 and CDR2 from the germline V gene are LGHNA and YSLEER. J lost 4 bases, V lost 3 bases, and 7 bases had no gene match. DNA of the CDR3: TGCGCCAGCAGCCACAATAGCGGGGCGGGAGAGACCCAGTACTTC. Translated: CASSHNSGAGETQYF.

The V call is TRBV7-3, the J call TRBJ2-1, with D maybe TRBD2 (5 bases). V was pared by 3 bases and J by 4 bases, with 13 bases between. The CDR3 has 15 amino acids. Germline V gives CDR1 SGHTA, CDR2 FQGTGA. In DNA, the CDR3 is TGTGCCAGCAGCTTCGGGCAGAGGGCGTACAATGAGCAGTTCTTC. Its protein product is CASSFGQRAYNEQFF.

This chain joins TRBV7-9 and TRBJ2-3, with 14 bases fitting TRBD2. Trimming at V came to 5 bases and at J to 5 bases, leaving 6 bases not matched to a gene. CDR1 and CDR2 (germline): SEHNR, FQNEAQ (reference sequence). The length of the CDR3 is 16 residues. CDR3 DNA sequence: TGTGCCAGCAGCGACGAGACTAGCGGGAGGGGAGATACGCAGTATTTT. Translation: CASSDETSGRGDTQYF.

This clonotype was observed a handful of times. This chain connects TRBV19 to TRBJ2-2; D is unclear. The CDR3 length is 13 residues. Germline CDR1 LNHDA, CDR2 SQIVND (reference sequence). V lost 6 bases, J lost 1 base, and 6 bases lay in between. As DNA, the CDR3 is TGTGCCAGTAGGCCGAGGAACACCGGGGAGCTGTTTTTT. The encoded protein is CASRPRNTGELFF.

This clonotype has a handful of counts. The V and J genes are TRBV7-9 and TRBJ2-3; weak D call: TRBD1 (7 bases). The germline V gene has CDR1 SEHNR and CDR2 FQNEAQ (reference sequence). Between the trimmed V and J ends, which lost 5 bases and 4 bases, there was a span of 13 bases. The CDR3 contains 14 residues. Here the CDR3 reads CASSIDRDSDTQYF. DNA of the CDR3: TGTGCCAGCAGCATCGACAGGGACTCAGATACGCAGTATTTT.

The chain has TRBV7-6 and TRBJ2-1; D unresolved. Germline V CDR1 and CDR2: SGHVS, FNYEAQ. The CDR3 covers 13 residues. V was shortened by 1 base and J by 6 bases, with 7 bases between the two germline ends. The CDR3 spells CASSLGAFNEQFF. The CDR3, as DNA: TGTGCCAGCAGCTTAGGGGCCTTCAATGAGCAGTTCTTC.

This clonotype appeared a few times. The J gene is TRBJ1-2, the V gene TRBV4-1, with TRBD1 identical over 8 bases. Trimming removed 4 bases from V and 6 bases from J; junction bases left unmatched: 10. The germline CDR1 and CDR2 sequences are MGHRA and YSYEKL. The CDR3 covers 15 residues. CDR3 nucleotides: TGCGCCAGCAGCCCCATGGACAGGGAGGGGGATGGCTACACCTTC. Translating it yields CASSPMDREGDGYTF.

The V call is TRBV12-3 or TRBV12-4, the J call TRBJ2-1; 7 bases align to TRBD2. V shed 4 bases, J shed 5 bases, and the junction held 5 bases outside the gene matches. The CDR3 consists of 14 residues. The CDR3 spells CASSSGTIDNEQFF. The CDR3 bases are TGTGCCAGCAGTTCCGGGACTATAGACAATGAGCAGTTCTTC.

This clonotype was detected many times. The chain links TRBV7-2 to TRBJ2-2; a weak D match, TRBD1 (5 bases). Germline-derived CDR1 and CDR2 are SGHTA and FQGNSA. The CDR3 is 16 amino acids. Trimming removed 1 base from V and 0 bases from J, with 9 bases in between. The CDR3 reads CASSLETGPNTGELFF. The CDR3 nucleotides read TGTGCCAGCAGCTTAGAAACAGGTCCGAACACCGGGGAGCTGTTTTTT.

The chain combines TRBV5-1 with TRBJ2-2, with 7 bases that match TRBD1. Looked up from germline, CDR1 is SGHRS and CDR2 is YFSETQ. Trimming at V came to 0 bases and at J to 2 bases, leaving 1 base not matched to a gene. The CDR3 extends over 15 amino acids. CDR3 coding DNA: TGCGCCAGCAGCTTGGGACAGGGCAACACCGGGGAGCTGTTTTTT. It specifies CASSLGQGNTGELFF.

This clonotype was observed a few times. V usage is TRBV9 and J usage is TRBJ2-1, with D possibly TRBD2 on 6 matching bases. The ends were cut back, 3 bases at V and 3 bases at J, with 10 bases in the middle. In germline, CDR1 is SGDLS, CDR2 YYNGEE. CDR3 length: 14 residues. The CDR3 protein is CASSDGGVYNEQFF. The CDR3 nucleotides read TGTGCCAGCAGCGACGGGGGTGTCTACAATGAGCAGTTCTTC.

The V and J genes are TRBV5-4 and TRBJ1-1; D is unclear. Germline lookup yields CDR1 SGHNT and CDR2 YYREEE (reference sequence). V was shortened by 2 bases and J by 4 bases, with 9 bases between the two germline ends. The CDR3 length is 13 residues. The CDR3: CASSFGESTEAFF. As DNA, the CDR3 is TGTGCCAGCAGCTTCGGGGAAAGCACTGAAGCTTTCTTT.